This TCR beta chain was observed in a study of cytomegalovirus exposure and HLA in healthy donors. Repertoires were generated with immunoSEQ multiplex PCR, while TCRdb's copy carries only in-frame clones and drops some. The table includes 100,000 to 150,000 clones, around nine tenths detected once. Per the germline V gene, CDR1 is MNHNS and CDR2 is SASEGT. The CDR3 runs to 13 residues. The V and J ends lost 4 bases and 0 bases respectively, with 5 bases between them. The sequenced sample was PBMCs. This TCR derives from a woman aged 18 to 35 in good health and CMV-seronegative. The chain employs TRBV6-1 and TRBJ2-3, with D uncertain. CDR3 bases: TGTGCCAGCAGTGCTCAGAGCACAGATACGCAGTATTTT. Translating gives CASSAQSTDTQYF.